This T cell receptor beta chain was sequenced in a study of blood T cell repertoires in COVID-19. The CDR3 covers 11 residues. With 2 bases removed from V and 5 bases from J, the gap between germline ends came to 6 bases. The germline V gene encodes CDR1 SQVTM and CDR2 ANQGSEA. Assay used: immunoSEQ multiplex PCR; TCRdb lists only in-frame clones, some missing. The data hold about 200,000 clones, with roughly 90% observed a single time. The sequencing input was peripheral blood. V usage is TRBV29-1 and J usage is TRBJ1-2; a possible D gene is TRBD1 (5 bases). This receptor was taken from a man aged 18 to 30 with active or convalescent COVID-19. CDR3 region: CSVEQGYGYTF. The CDR3 DNA is TGCAGCGTTGAACAGGGTTATGGCTACACCTTC.